The 6 T cell receptor beta chains given below trace back to one sample, sequenced in a study of OX40 agonist ivuxolimab in advanced cancers. The data were produced by immunoSEQ multiplex PCR, yet TCRdb's version contains in-frame clones alone and is incomplete. The sample carries about 50,000 clones, 65% to 85% recorded once. Material: CD4+ or CD8+ T cells sorted from blood, obtained in a trial of the OX40 agonist ivuxolimab. The receptors shown here come from an adult with an advanced solid tumor such as melanoma, head and neck, liver or kidney cancer.

The J gene is TRBJ1-1, the V gene TRBV7-3; no firm D call. V was cut by 1 base and J by 4 bases, with 22 bases left in between. This CDR3 comprises 18 residues. Germline V lookup: CDR1 SGHTA, CDR2 FQGTGA. CDR3 sequence reads: CASSLSPGDLKEGTEAFF. The CDR3 nucleotides read TGTGCCAGCAGCTTAAGCCCAGGAGACCTCAAGGAAGGCACTGAAGCTTTCTTT. Full variable domain (outside the CDR3, taken from reference TRBV7-3 and TRBJ1-1): GAGVSQTPSNKVTEKGKYVELRCDPISGHTALYWYRQSLGQGPEFLIYFQGTGAADDSGLPNDRFFAVRPEGSVSTLKIQRTERGDSAVYLCASSLSPGDLKEGTEAFFGQGTRLTVV.

The count of this clone is one. The genes are TRBV5-8 and TRBJ2-7; 9 positions match TRBD1. This CDR3 spans 14 amino acids. The V gene end was trimmed by 7 bases and the J gene end by 1 base; junction bases not matched to a gene: 6. The V gene's germline CDR1 is SGHTS and CDR2 YDEGEE. The CDR3 reads CASGQQGASYEQYF. The CDR3 bases are TGTGCCAGCGGCCAACAGGGGGCTTCCTACGAGCAGTACTTC.

V usage is TRBV2 and J usage is TRBJ2-4; the D gene is possibly TRBD2 (5 bases). CDR1 is SNHLY and CDR2 is FYNNEI in the germline V gene. CDR3 length: 14 residues. V lost 6 bases, J lost 8 bases, and 17 bases lay in between. The CDR3 sequence: CASSEGPPAYIQYF. In DNA, the CDR3 is TGTGCCAGCAGCGAGGGCCCCCCGGCGTACATTCAGTACTTC.

The chain combines TRBV5-6 with TRBJ2-6; weak D call: TRBD1 (6 bases). Trimming pared 5 bases from V and 2 bases from J, leaving 14 bases between. Germline V gene data show CDR1 as SGHDT and CDR2 as YYEEEE. CDR3 length equals 16 residues. The CDR3 DNA sequence: TGTGCCAGCAGAGCCCTGGACAGAGCTGGGGCCAACGTCCTGACTTTC. Translated: CASRALDRAGANVLTF.

The genes are TRBV15 and TRBJ1-6, with D possibly being TRBD1 (6 bases). The CDR3 spans 15 residues. Germline CDR1 reads LNHNV; CDR2 reads YYDKDF (reference sequence). V lost 0 bases and J 7 bases, leaving 10 bases between the germline ends. Here the CDR3 reads CATSREGAYNSPLHF. Here the CDR3 DNA reads TGTGCCACCAGCAGAGAGGGGGCTTACAATTCACCCCTCCACTTT. Using reference TRBV15 and TRBJ1-6 for the parts outside the CDR3, the full variable domain is DAMVIQNPRYQVTQFGKPVTLSCSQTLNHNVMYWYQQKSSQAPKLLFHYYDKDFNNEADTPDNFQSRRPNTSFCFLDIRSPGLGDTAMYLCATSREGAYNSPLHFGNGTRLTVT.

The V call is TRBV6-5, the J call TRBJ1-2; D is perhaps TRBD1 (5 bases). The CDR3 is 14 residues long. Trimming pared 6 bases from V and 4 bases from J, leaving 15 bases between. Germline CDR1 and CDR2: MNHEY and SVGAGI. The CDR3 nucleotides read TGTGCCAGCAGCCGGGGGACCGGGTCCTATGGCTACACCTTC. It codes for CASSRGTGSYGYTF.